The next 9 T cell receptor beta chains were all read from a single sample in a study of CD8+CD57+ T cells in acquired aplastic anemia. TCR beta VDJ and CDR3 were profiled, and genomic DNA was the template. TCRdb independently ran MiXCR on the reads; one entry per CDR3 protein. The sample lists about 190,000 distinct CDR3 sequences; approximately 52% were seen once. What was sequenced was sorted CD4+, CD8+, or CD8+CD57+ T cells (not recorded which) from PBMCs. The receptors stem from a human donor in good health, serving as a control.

CDR3 DNA sequence: TGTGCCAGCTGCCGAGAGGACAGATACGAGCAGTACTTC. Protein product: CASCREDRYEQYF. This chain connects TRBV2 to TRBJ2-7; TRBD1 is a possible D gene (6 bases). The CDR3 covers 13 residues. Germline V CDR1 and CDR2: SNHLY, FYNNEI. With 8 bases removed from V and 4 bases from J, the gap between germline ends came to 15 bases.

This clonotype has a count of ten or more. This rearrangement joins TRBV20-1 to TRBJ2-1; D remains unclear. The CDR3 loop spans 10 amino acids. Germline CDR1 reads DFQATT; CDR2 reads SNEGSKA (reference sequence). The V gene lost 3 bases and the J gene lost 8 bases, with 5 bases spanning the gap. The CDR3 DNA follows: TGCAGTGCTAGGTACTATGAGCAGTTCTTC. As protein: CSARYYEQFF.

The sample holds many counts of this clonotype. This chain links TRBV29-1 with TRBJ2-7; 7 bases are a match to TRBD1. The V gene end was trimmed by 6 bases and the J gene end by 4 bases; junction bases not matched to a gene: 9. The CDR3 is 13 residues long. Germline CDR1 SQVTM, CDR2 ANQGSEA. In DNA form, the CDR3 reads TGCAGCGTCTCCGGGACAGCCCATTACGAGCAGTACTTC. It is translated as CSVSGTAHYEQYF.

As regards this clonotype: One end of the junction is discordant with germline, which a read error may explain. CDR3 sequence: CASSGRDTYF. CDR3 coding DNA: TGTGCCAGCAGCGGCCGGGACACCTACTTC. The chain combines TRBV9 with TRBJ1-2; a weak D match, TRBD1 (6 bases). Looked up from germline, CDR1 is SGDLS and CDR2 is YYNGEE. The CDR3 contains 10 residues.

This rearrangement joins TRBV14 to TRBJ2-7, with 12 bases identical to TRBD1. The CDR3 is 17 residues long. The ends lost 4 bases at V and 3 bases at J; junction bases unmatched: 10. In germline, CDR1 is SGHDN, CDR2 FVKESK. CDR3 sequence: CASSLRPGTGGHYEQYF. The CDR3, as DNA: TGTGCCAGCAGCCTCAGGCCGGGGACAGGGGGCCACTACGAGCAGTACTTC. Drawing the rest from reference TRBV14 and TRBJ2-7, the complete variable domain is EAGVTQFPSHSVIEKGQTVTLRCDPISGHDNLYWYRRVMGKEIKFLLHFVKESKQDESGMPNNRFLAERTGGTYSTLKVQPAELEDSGVYFCASSLRPGTGGHYEQYFGPGTRLTVT.

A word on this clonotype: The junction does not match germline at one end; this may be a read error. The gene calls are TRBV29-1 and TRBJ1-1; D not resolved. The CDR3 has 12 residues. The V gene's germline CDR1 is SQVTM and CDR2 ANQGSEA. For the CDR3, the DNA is TGCAGCGCTGAAGACCCGGGCACTGAAGCTTTCTTT. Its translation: CSAEDPGTEAFF. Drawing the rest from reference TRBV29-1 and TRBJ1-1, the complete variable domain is SAVISQKPSRDICQRGTSLTIQCQVDSQVTMMFWYRQQPGQSLTLIATANQGSEATYESGFVIDKFPISRPNLTFSTLTVSNMSPEDSSIYLCSAEDPGTEAFFGQGTRLTVV.

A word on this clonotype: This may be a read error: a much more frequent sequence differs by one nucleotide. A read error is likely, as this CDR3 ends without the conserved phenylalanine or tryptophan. The CDR3 reads CASSVGGSGGAPVGQFL. In DNA form, the CDR3 reads TGTGCCAGCAGCGTAGGAGGTAGCGGGGGGGCCCCGGTGGGGCAGTTCCTC. The V call is TRBV9, the J call TRBJ2-1; TRBD2 agrees at 11 bases. The germline V gene has CDR1 SGDLS and CDR2 YYNGEE. The CDR3 sequence is 17 residues long. Germline trimming cut 0 bases from V and 12 bases from J; bases unmatched to any gene: 14.

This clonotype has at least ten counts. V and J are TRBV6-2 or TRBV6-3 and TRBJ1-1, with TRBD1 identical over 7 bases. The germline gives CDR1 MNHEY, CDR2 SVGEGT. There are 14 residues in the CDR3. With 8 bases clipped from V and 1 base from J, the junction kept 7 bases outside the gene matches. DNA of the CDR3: TGTGCCAGCCGTACCCGGACAGGGAACACTGAAGCTTTCTTT. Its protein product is CASRTRTGNTEAFF.

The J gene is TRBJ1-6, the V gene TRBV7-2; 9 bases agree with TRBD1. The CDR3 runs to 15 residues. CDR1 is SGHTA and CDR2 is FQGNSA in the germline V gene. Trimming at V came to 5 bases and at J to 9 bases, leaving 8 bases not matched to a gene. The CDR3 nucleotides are TGTGCCAGCAGCACTGGACAGGGGTTCGGTTCACCCCTCCACTTT. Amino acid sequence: CASSTGQGFGSPLHF.